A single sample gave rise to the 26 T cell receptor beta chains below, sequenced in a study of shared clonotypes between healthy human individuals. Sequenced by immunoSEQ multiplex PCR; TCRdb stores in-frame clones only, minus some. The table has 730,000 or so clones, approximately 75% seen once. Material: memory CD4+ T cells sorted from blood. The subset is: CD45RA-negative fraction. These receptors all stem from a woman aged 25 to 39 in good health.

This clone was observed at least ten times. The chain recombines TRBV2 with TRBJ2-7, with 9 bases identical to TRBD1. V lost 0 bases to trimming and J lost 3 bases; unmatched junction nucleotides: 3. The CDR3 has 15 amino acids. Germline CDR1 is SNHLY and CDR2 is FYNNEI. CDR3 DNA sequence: TGTGCCAGCAGTGAAGCGACAGGGGGACACTACGAGCAGTACTTC. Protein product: CASSEATGGHYEQYF. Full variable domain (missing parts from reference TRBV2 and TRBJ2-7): EPEVTQTPSHQVTQMGQEVILRCVPISNHLYFYWYRQILGQKVEFLVSFYNNEISEKSEIFDDQFSVERPDGSNFTLKIRSTKLEDSAMYFCASSEATGGHYEQYFGPGTRLTVT.

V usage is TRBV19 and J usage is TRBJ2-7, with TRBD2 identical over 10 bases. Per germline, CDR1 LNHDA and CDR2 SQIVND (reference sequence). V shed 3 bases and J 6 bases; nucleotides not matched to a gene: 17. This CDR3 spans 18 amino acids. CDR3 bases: TGTGCCAGTAGTATTCACAGGGTGGCTAGCGGGAGTTTCGGCGAGCAGTACTTC. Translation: CASSIHRVASGSFGEQYF. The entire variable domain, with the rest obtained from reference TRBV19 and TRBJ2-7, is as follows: DGGITQSPKYLFRKEGQNVTLSCEQNLNHDAMYWYRQDPGQGLRLIYYSQIVNDFQKGDIAEGYSVSREKKESFPLTVTSAQKNPTAFYLCASSIHRVASGSFGEQYFGPGTRLTVT.

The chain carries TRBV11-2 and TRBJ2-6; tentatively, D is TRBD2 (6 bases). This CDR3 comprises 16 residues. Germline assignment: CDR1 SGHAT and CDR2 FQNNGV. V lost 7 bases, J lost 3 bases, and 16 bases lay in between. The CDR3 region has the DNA TGTGCCAGCATCCGGAGGGCCTTAGGTGGGGCCAACGTCCTGACTTTC. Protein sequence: CASIRRALGGANVLTF.

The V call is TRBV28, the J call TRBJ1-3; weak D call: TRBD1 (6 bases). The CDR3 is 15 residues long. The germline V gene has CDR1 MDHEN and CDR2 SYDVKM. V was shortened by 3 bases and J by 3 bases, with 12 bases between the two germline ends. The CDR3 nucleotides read TGTGCCAGCAGTTTTGGGGGGCCACTTGGAAACACCATATATTTT. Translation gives CASSFGGPLGNTIYF.

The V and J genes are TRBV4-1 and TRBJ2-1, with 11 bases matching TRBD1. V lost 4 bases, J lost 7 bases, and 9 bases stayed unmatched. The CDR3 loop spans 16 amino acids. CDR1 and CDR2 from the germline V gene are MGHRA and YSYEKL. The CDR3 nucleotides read TGCGCCAGCAGCCCTTTAGGACAGGGGGCGAGGAATGAGCAGTTCTTC. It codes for CASSPLGQGARNEQFF.

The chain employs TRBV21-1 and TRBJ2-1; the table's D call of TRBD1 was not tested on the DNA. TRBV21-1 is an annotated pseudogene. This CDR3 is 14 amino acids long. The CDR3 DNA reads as TGTGCCAGCAGCAAAAGGGACAGGGAGGGCGAGCAGTTCTTC. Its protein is CASSKRDREGEQFF.

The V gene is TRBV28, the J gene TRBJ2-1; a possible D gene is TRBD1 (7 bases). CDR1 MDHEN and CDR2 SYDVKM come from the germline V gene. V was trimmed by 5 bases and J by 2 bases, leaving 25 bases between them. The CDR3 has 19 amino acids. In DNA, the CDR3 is TGTGCCAGCAGTCCCCGGGACAGTAGACTAGGAGTTACCTACAATGAGCAGTTCTTC. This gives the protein CASSPRDSRLGVTYNEQFF.

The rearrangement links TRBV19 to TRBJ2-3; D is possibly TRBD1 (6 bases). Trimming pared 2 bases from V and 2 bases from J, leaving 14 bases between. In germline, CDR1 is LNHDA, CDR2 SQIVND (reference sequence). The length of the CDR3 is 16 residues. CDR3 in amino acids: CASSIPTGGPTDTQYF. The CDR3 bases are TGTGCCAGTAGTATACCGACAGGAGGTCCCACAGATACGCAGTATTTT.

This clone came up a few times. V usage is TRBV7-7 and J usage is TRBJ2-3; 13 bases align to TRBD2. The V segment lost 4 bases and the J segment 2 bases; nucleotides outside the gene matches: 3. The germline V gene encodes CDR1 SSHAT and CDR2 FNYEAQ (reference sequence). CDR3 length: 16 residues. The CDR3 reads CASSSGLAGNTDTQYF. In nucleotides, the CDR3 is TGTGCCAGCAGCTCGGGACTAGCGGGAAACACAGATACGCAGTATTTT.

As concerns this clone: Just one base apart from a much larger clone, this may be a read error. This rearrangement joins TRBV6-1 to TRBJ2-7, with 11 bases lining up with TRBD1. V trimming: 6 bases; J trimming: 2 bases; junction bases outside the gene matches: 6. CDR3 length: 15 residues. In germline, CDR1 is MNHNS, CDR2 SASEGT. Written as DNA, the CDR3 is TGTGCCAGCAGGGAACCGGGACAGGGGGCCTACGAGCAGTACTTC. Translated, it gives CASREPGQGAYEQYF.

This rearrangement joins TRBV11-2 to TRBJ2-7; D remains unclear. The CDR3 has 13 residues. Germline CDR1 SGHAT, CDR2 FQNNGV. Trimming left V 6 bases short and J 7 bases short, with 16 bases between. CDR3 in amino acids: CASSLLPLGEQYF. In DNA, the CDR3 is TGTGCCAGCAGTCTTCTCCCTTTAGGAGAGCAGTACTTC.

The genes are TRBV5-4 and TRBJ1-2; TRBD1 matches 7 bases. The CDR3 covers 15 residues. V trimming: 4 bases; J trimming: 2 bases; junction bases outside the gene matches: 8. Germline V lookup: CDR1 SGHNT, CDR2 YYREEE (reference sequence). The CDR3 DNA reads TGTGCCAGCAGCCTCAACAGGGGAGCAAACTATGGCTACACCTTC. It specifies CASSLNRGANYGYTF.

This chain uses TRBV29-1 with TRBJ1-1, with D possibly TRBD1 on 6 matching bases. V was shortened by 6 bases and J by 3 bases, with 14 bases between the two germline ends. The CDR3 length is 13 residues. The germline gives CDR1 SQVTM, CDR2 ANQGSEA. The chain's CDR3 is CSVADRLYTEAFF. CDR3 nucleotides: TGCAGCGTGGCCGACAGGCTGTACACTGAAGCTTTCTTT. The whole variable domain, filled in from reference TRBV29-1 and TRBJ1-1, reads SAVISQKPSRDICQRGTSLTIQCQVDSQVTMMFWYRQQPGQSLTLIATANQGSEATYESGFVIDKFPISRPNLTFSTLTVSNMSPEDSSIYLCSVADRLYTEAFFGQGTRLTVV.

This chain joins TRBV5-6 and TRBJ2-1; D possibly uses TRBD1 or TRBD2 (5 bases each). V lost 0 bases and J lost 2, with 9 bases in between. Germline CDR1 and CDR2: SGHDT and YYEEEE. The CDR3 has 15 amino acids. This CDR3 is CASSLAGPPYNEQFF. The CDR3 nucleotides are TGTGCCAGCAGCTTGGCGGGACCTCCCTACAATGAGCAGTTCTTC.

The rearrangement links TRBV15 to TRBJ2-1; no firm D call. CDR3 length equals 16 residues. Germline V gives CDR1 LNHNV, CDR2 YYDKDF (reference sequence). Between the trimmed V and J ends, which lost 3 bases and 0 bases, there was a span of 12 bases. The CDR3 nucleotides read TGTGCCACCAGCAGGTCGCTTTGGGGCTCCTACAATGAGCAGTTCTTC. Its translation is CATSRSLWGSYNEQFF.

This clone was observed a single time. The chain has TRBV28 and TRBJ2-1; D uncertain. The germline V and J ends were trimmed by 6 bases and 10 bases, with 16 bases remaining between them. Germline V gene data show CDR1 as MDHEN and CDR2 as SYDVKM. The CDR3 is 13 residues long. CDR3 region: CASRTTGPGEQFF. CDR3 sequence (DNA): TGTGCCAGCAGAACAACCGGGCCTGGGGAGCAGTTCTTC.

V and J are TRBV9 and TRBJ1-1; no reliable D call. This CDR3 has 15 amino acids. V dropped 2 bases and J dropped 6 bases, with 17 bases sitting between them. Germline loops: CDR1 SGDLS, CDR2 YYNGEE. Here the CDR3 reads CASSVYDPGLSEAFF. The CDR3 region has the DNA TGTGCCAGCAGCGTCTATGACCCGGGGTTGTCTGAAGCTTTCTTT.

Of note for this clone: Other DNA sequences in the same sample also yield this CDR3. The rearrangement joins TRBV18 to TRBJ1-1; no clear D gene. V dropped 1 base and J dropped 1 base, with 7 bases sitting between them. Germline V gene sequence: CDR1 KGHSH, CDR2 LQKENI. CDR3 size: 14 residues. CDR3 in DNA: TGTGCCAGCTCACCACGGGGAGGGAACACTGAAGCTTTCTTT. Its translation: CASSPRGGNTEAFF.

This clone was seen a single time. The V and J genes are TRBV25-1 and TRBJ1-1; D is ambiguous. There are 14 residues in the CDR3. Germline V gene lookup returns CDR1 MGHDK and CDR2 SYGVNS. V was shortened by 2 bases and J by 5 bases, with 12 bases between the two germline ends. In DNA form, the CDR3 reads TGTGCCAGCAGTGAAAACATCGGGGAGACTGAAGCTTTCTTT. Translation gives CASSENIGETEAFF.

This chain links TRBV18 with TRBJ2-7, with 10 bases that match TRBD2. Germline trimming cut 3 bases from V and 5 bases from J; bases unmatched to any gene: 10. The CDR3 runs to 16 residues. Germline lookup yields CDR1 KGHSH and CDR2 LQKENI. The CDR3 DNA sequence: TGTGCCAGCTCACCGATAGCGGGAGGAGTGGGTGACGAGCAGTACTTC. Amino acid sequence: CASSPIAGGVGDEQYF.

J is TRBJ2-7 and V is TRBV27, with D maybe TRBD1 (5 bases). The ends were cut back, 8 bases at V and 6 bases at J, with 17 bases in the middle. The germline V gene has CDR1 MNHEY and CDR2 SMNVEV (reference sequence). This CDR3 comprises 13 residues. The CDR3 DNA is TGTGCCAGCGGAAATTTGGGGCTACGCGAGCAGTACTTC. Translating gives CASGNLGLREQYF.

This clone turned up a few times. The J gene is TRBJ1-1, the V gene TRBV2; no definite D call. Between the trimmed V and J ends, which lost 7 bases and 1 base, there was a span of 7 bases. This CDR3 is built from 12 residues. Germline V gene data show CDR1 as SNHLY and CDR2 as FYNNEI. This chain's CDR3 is CASILGNTEAFF. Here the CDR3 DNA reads TGTGCCAGCATTCTGGGGAACACTGAAGCTTTCTTT. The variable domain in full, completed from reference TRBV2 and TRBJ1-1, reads EPEVTQTPSHQVTQMGQEVILRCVPISNHLYFYWYRQILGQKVEFLVSFYNNEISEKSEIFDDQFSVERPDGSNFTLKIRSTKLEDSAMYFCASILGNTEAFFGQGTRLTVV.

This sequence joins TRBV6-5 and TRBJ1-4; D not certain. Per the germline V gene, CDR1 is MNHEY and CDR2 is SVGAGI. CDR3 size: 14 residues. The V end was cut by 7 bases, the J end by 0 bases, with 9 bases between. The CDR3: CASTATATNEKLFF. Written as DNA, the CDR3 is TGTGCCAGCACAGCAACCGCAACTAATGAAAAACTGTTTTTT.

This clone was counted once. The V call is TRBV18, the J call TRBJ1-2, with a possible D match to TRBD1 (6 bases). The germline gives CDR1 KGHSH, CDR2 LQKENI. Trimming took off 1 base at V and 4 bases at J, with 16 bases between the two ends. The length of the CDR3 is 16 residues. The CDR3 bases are TGTGCCAGCTCACCACGAATGCCAGGGGCCGCCTATGGCTACACCTTC. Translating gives CASSPRMPGAAYGYTF.

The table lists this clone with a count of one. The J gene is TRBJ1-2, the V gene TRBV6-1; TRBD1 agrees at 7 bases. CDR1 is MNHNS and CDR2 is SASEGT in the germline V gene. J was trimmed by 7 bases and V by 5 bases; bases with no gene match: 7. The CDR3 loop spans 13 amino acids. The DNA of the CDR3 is TGTGCCAGCAGTATTGACAGGGATGGTGGCTACACCTTC. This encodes CASSIDRDGGYTF.

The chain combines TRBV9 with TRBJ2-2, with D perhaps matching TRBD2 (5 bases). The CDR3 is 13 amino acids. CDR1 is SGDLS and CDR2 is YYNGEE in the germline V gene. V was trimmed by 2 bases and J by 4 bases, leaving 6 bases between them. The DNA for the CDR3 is TGTGCCAGCAGCGTTACTAGCACCGGGGAGCTGTTTTTT. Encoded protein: CASSVTSTGELFF.